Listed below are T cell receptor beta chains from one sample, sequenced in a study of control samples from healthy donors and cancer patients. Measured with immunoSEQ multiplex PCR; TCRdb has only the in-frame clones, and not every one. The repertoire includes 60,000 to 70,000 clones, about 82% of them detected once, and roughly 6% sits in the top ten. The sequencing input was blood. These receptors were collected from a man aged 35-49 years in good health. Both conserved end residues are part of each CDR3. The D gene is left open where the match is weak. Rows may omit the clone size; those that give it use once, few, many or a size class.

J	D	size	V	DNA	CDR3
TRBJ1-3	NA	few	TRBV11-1	TGTGCCAGCAGCTTACCGAACATCGTCCCCATATATTTT	CASSLPNIVPIYF
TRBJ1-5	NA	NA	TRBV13	TGTGCCAGCAGCTTAGGGGGAAGCAATCAGCCCCAGCATTTT	CASSLGGSNQPQHF
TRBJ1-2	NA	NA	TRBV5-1	TGCGCCAGCAGCTTGGGGGCTTCCTTGAACAGGACTTATGGCTACACCTTC	CASSLGASLNRTYGYTF
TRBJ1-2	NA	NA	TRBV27	TGTGCCAGCCGAGTTATGGATTTTGGGGGGCTTTTCTATGGCTACACCTTC	CASRVMDFGGLFYGYTF
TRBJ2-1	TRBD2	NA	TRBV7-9	TGTGCCAGCAGCTTAGCGGAACTAGCGGGAGGGCCCAATGAGCAGTTCTTC	CASSLAELAGGPNEQFF
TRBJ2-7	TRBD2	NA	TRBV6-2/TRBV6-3	TGTGCCAGCAGCCCTCTAGCGGGGGGCCCCCCCTACGAGCAGTACTTC	CASSPLAGGPPYEQYF
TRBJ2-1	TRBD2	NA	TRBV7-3	TGTGCCAGCAGCCCAACTAGCGGGAGCTCCTACAATGAGCAGTTCTTC	CASSPTSGSSYNEQFF
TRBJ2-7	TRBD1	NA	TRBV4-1	TGCGCCAGCAGCCAAGACAGGGGGCTCTCCTACGAGCAGTACTTC	CASSQDRGLSYEQYF
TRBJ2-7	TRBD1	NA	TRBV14	TGTGCCAGCAGCCAAGATGCGACAGGGATATACGAGCAGTACTTC	CASSQDATGIYEQYF
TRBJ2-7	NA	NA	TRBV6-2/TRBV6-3	TGTGCCAGCAGTTACTCGACCGACTCCTACGAGCAGTACTTC	CASSYSTDSYEQYF